This entry lists 31 T cell receptor beta chains sequenced from one sample in a study of CD8+ T cells in alopecia areata. It was cDNA, reverse transcribed from extracted RNA, that served as the sequencing template. This table comes from immunoSEQ multiplex PCR, and its TCRdb copy is limited to in-frame clones, with some not included. The data show around 150,000 clones, roughly 60% seen once. Sequencing was carried out using CD8+ T cells sorted from blood. The receptors derive from a human donor in good health.

To note about this clone: This same CDR3 is encoded by further DNA sequences in the sample. V usage is TRBV29-1 and J usage is TRBJ2-1; no clear D gene. V gave up 6 bases and J gave up 8 bases, with 8 bases separating them. CDR3 length: 10 amino acids. Germline V lookup: CDR1 SQVTM, CDR2 ANQGSEA. CDR3 residues: CSVALDEQFF. In nucleotides, the CDR3 is TGCAGCGTCGCTTTGGATGAGCAGTTCTTC.

V usage is TRBV7-8 and J usage is TRBJ2-1, with D perhaps TRBD1 (6 bases). This CDR3 contains 16 residues. The germline gives CDR1 SGHVS, CDR2 FQNEAQ. V was trimmed by 5 bases and J by 0 bases, leaving 14 bases between them. The CDR3 reads CASSPQTGDSYNEQFF. CDR3 bases: TGTGCCAGCAGCCCCCAGACAGGAGACTCCTACAATGAGCAGTTCTTC.

V usage is TRBV28 and J usage is TRBJ1-2; D unresolved. The germline V gene encodes CDR1 MDHEN and CDR2 SYDVKM. The CDR3 consists of 14 residues. Trimming took off 1 base at V and 4 bases at J, with 10 bases between the two ends. This CDR3 reads CASSLSGKGYGYTF. The CDR3 region has the DNA TGTGCCAGCAGTTTATCCGGGAAGGGCTATGGCTACACCTTC.

As to this clone: Other DNA variants within this sample encode the same CDR3. This rearrangement joins TRBV12-5 to TRBJ1-1; perhaps TRBD1 as D (6 bases). This CDR3 spans 12 amino acids. In germline, CDR1 is LGHNT, CDR2 FRNRAP. Trimming shortened V by 1 base and J by 8 bases, and 8 bases separated the two germline ends. Here the CDR3 reads CASGLGGTEAFF. The DNA for the CDR3 is TGTGCTAGTGGTTTGGGGGGGACAGAAGCTTTCTTT.

The chain recombines TRBV4-1 with TRBJ2-7; possible D gene TRBD1, 6 bases. The germline V and J ends were trimmed by 5 bases and 2 bases, with 13 bases remaining between them. In germline, CDR1 is MGHRA, CDR2 YSYEKL. CDR3 length: 14 amino acids. CDR3 sequence (DNA): TGCGCCAGCAGCTCCAGTCAGGGGCCCTACGAGCAGTACTTC. The encoded protein is CASSSSQGPYEQYF.

This clone was counted at least ten times. This chain links TRBV7-2 with TRBJ2-7, with TRBD2 identical over 13 bases. With 4 bases clipped from V and 1 base from J, the junction kept 7 bases outside the gene matches. CDR3 length: 17 residues. Germline lookup yields CDR1 SGHTA and CDR2 FQGNSA. The CDR3 DNA sequence: TGTGCCAGCAGCTCGGGACTAGCGGGATCCCTTTCCTACGAGCAGTACTTC. Its translation is CASSSGLAGSLSYEQYF.

The chain is built from TRBV15 and TRBJ1-5; D ambiguous. The V gene lost 3 bases and the J gene lost 2 bases, with 8 bases spanning the gap. Per the germline V gene, CDR1 is LNHNV and CDR2 is YYDKDF (reference sequence). This CDR3 comprises 14 residues. As DNA, the CDR3 is TGTGCCACCAGCAGTGACAATGGCAATCAGCCCCAGCATTTT. Translating gives CATSSDNGNQPQHF.

The chain recombines TRBV29-1 with TRBJ2-1; TRBD2 agrees at 14 bases. CDR1 is SQVTM, CDR2 ANQGSEA, per germline. Trimming took 6 bases from V and 10 from J; bases not matched to a gene: 5. The CDR3 length is 13 residues. The CDR3: CSVGTSGRREQFF. CDR3 nucleotides: TGCAGCGTGGGGACTAGCGGGAGACGGGAGCAGTTCTTC.

In this sample, this clone turned up once. V and J are TRBV27 and TRBJ2-3, with D possibly TRBD2 on 6 matching bases. The CDR3 has 13 residues. The V gene's germline CDR1 is MNHEY and CDR2 SMNVEV (reference sequence). Trimming took 3 bases from V and 4 from J, leaving 8 bases between them. In DNA, the CDR3 is TGTGCCAGCAGTTTCACGGGGGCAGATACGCAGTATTTT. This encodes CASSFTGADTQYF.

This clone was found a few times. The chain has TRBV7-9 and TRBJ2-7; unclear D gene. V lost 2 bases, J lost 3 bases, and 8 bases lay in between. Germline V gives CDR1 SEHNR, CDR2 FQNEAQ (reference sequence). CDR3 size: 13 residues. The CDR3 loop reads CASSLPIDYEQYF. In nucleotides, the CDR3 is TGTGCCAGCAGCTTACCCATTGACTACGAGCAGTACTTC.

V and J are TRBV6-6 and TRBJ2-7; D gene unclear. Looked up from germline, CDR1 is MNHNY and CDR2 is SVGAGI (reference sequence). Trimming removed 2 bases at V and 5 bases at J, with 7 bases between. The CDR3 has 12 amino acids. CDR3 sequence: CASSYLINEQYF. For the CDR3, the DNA is TGTGCCAGCAGTTACCTCATCAACGAGCAGTACTTC.

The V call is TRBV6-5, the J call TRBJ2-7; D is unresolved. The germline V gene encodes CDR1 MNHEY and CDR2 SVGAGI. This CDR3 has 14 amino acids. The V and J ends lost 3 bases and 0 bases respectively, with 9 bases between them. For the CDR3, the DNA is TGTGCCAGCAGTTATGCAAGATCCTCCTACGAGCAGTACTTC. This sequence encodes CASSYARSSYEQYF.

Details on this clone: The identical CDR3 is also encoded by other nucleotide sequences in the sample. The chain employs TRBV29-1 and TRBJ1-2; D unresolved. The CDR3 spans 11 residues. Trimming left V 6 bases short and J 6 bases short, with 11 bases between. Germline loops: CDR1 SQVTM, CDR2 ANQGSEA. DNA for the CDR3: TGCAGCGTCGAGGATCGGGATGGCTACACCTTC. It encodes CSVEDRDGYTF. The full variable domain, with the rest looked up from reference TRBV29-1 and TRBJ1-2, is SAVISQKPSRDICQRGTSLTIQCQVDSQVTMMFWYRQQPGQSLTLIATANQGSEATYESGFVIDKFPISRPNLTFSTLTVSNMSPEDSSIYLCSVEDRDGYTFGSGTRLTVV.

The CDR3 sequence is CASSSDRSQETQYF. The DNA of the CDR3 is TGTGCCAGCAGCTCTGATAGGAGCCAAGAGACCCAGTACTTC. The chain joins TRBV7-9 to TRBJ2-5; D is unresolved. The CDR3 runs 14 residues. CDR1 and CDR2 from the germline V gene are SEHNR and FQNEAQ (reference sequence). The germline V and J ends were trimmed by 4 bases and 1 base, with 10 bases remaining between them.

V gene TRBV5-1 combines with J gene TRBJ2-7; 8 nucleotides agree with TRBD2. The V segment lost 2 bases and the J segment 0 bases; nucleotides outside the gene matches: 4. The CDR3 loop spans 15 amino acids. Germline V gene data show CDR1 as SGHRS and CDR2 as YFSETQ. The CDR3 DNA reads as TGCGCCAGCAGCTTCACTAGCGGCGCCTCCTACGAGCAGTACTTC. Translating gives CASSFTSGASYEQYF.

The CDR3 region is CASSPPGSTYEQYF. CDR3 in DNA: TGTGCCAGCAGTCCCCCGGGCAGTACCTACGAGCAGTACTTC. The chain links TRBV2 to TRBJ2-7; no reliable D call. The germline V and J ends were trimmed by 5 bases and 2 bases, with 13 bases remaining between them. From germline, CDR1 is SNHLY and CDR2 FYNNEI. CDR3 length: 14 amino acids.

Notes on this clone: Other DNA sequences in the sample encode the same CDR3. The chain carries TRBV27 and TRBJ2-7, with TRBD2 matching over 7 bases. Germline lookup yields CDR1 MNHEY and CDR2 SMNVEV (reference sequence). This CDR3 is 13 amino acids long. After removal of 2 bases from V and 3 bases from J, the junction contained 1 base not matched to a gene. The CDR3 spells CASSLGRGYEQYF. CDR3 DNA sequence: TGTGCCAGCAGTTTAGGGAGGGGCTACGAGCAGTACTTC.

This clone was observed a single time. The rearrangement links TRBV4-1 to TRBJ2-7; D uncertain. The CDR3 runs 12 residues. Germline CDR1 is MGHRA and CDR2 is YSYEKL. Trimming shortened V by 0 bases and J by 6 bases, and 6 bases separated the two germline ends. This CDR3 reads CASSQDLSEQYF. DNA for the CDR3: TGCGCCAGCAGCCAAGATCTATCCGAGCAGTACTTC.

This clone has just a few counts. The chain combines TRBV5-6 with TRBJ2-6, with no clear D. Trimming stripped 2 bases from V and 0 bases from J, with 6 bases between. The CDR3 loop spans 15 amino acids. Per the germline V gene, CDR1 is SGHDT and CDR2 is YYEEEE. The DNA for the CDR3 is TGTGCCAGCAGCTTTGAAAGCTCTGGGGCCAACGTCCTGACTTTC. This gives the protein CASSFESSGANVLTF.

The rearrangement uses TRBV27 and TRBJ2-1; D uncertain. Germline assignment: CDR1 MNHEY and CDR2 SMNVEV (reference sequence). V was shortened by 4 bases and J by 5 bases, with 3 bases between the two germline ends. This CDR3 has 11 amino acids. CDR3 nucleotides: TGTGCCAGCAGTTATAACAATGAGCAGTTCTTC. Its translation is CASSYNNEQFF.

This clone was detected only a few times. The CDR3 coding sequence is TGTGCCAGCGCCCCGACCGGGGGCCTTTACAATGAGCAGTTCTTC. This translates into CASAPTGGLYNEQFF. The chain has TRBV6-5 and TRBJ2-1; possibly TRBD1 or TRBD2 for D (6 bases each). Per germline, CDR1 MNHEY and CDR2 SVGAGI. The V end lost 8 bases, the J end lost 4 bases, and 18 bases lay between the germline ends. The CDR3 sequence is 15 residues long.

The chain has TRBV27 and TRBJ1-1; 9 bases fit TRBD1. The germline gives CDR1 MNHEY, CDR2 SMNVEV (reference sequence). V was pared by 6 bases and J by 1 base, with 3 bases of the junction left unmatched. The CDR3 extends over 14 amino acids. In DNA, the CDR3 is TGTGCCAGCAGGCCGGGACAGGGGAACACTGAAGCTTTCTTT. It specifies CASRPGQGNTEAFF.

The chain is built from TRBV13 and TRBJ1-5; TRBD1 is a possible D gene (5 bases). Germline CDR1 and CDR2: PRHDT and FYEKMQ (reference sequence). The CDR3 contains 12 residues. V lost 3 bases to trimming and J lost 7 bases, with 7 bases between them. The CDR3 region has the DNA TGTGCCAGCAGCTTGGGGGGGCAGCCCCAGCATTTT. Protein: CASSLGGQPQHF.

The chain carries TRBV6-6 and TRBJ2-2, with D unresolved. The CDR3 spans 14 residues. Germline V gene lookup returns CDR1 MNHNY and CDR2 SVGAGI (reference sequence). V gave up 4 bases and J gave up 1 base, with 7 bases separating them. CDR3 DNA: TGTGCCAGCAGTTCAGTGGAGAACACCGGGGAGCTGTTTTTT. Encoded protein: CASSSVENTGELFF.

The V call is TRBV4-1, the J call TRBJ2-3; 7 nucleotides line up with TRBD2. The CDR3 sequence is 15 residues long. Germline CDR1 MGHRA, CDR2 YSYEKL. After removal of 3 bases from V and 4 bases from J, the junction contained 7 bases not matched to a gene. The CDR3 sequence: CASSQVWGGADTQYF. CDR3 DNA sequence: TGCGCCAGCAGCCAGGTGTGGGGGGGGGCAGATACGCAGTATTTT.

This chain links TRBV28 with TRBJ2-7; TRBD1 matches 7 bases. Germline CDR1 reads MDHEN; CDR2 reads SYDVKM. V gave up 3 bases and J gave up 0 bases; unmatched junction bases: 5. The CDR3 is 15 amino acids. The CDR3 spells CASSFPGQSSYEQYF. CDR3 coding DNA: TGTGCCAGCAGTTTTCCGGGACAGAGCTCCTACGAGCAGTACTTC.

The chain has TRBV27 and TRBJ2-2, with TRBD1 matching 7 bases. Looked up from germline, CDR1 is MNHEY and CDR2 is SMNVEV (reference sequence). The CDR3 is 16 amino acids. Germline trimming cut 6 bases from V and 4 bases from J; bases unmatched to any gene: 11. The CDR3 is CASSQSSTGLTGELFF. DNA for the CDR3: TGTGCCAGCAGCCAAAGCTCGACAGGGCTCACCGGGGAGCTGTTTTTT.

V gene TRBV27 combines with J gene TRBJ2-7, with TRBD2 identical over 11 bases. The CDR3 spans 15 residues. Germline V gives CDR1 MNHEY, CDR2 SMNVEV (reference sequence). V shed 0 bases and J 6 bases; nucleotides not matched to a gene: 4. The CDR3 sequence: CASSLSLAGGGEQYF. The CDR3 DNA sequence: TGTGCCAGCAGTTTATCCTTAGCGGGAGGGGGCGAGCAGTACTTC.

This clone has only a few counts. The chain carries TRBV7-9 and TRBJ2-3; no definite D call. Trimming removed 5 bases from V and 2 bases from J, with 2 bases in between. The CDR3 extends over 11 amino acids. Per the germline V gene, CDR1 is SEHNR and CDR2 is FQNEAQ (reference sequence). CDR3 coding DNA: TGTGCCAGCAGCACCACAGATACGCAGTATTTT. This translates into CASSTTDTQYF.

The chain carries TRBV5-1 and TRBJ1-5; TRBD1 matches at 9 bases. Germline values: CDR1 SGHRS, CDR2 YFSETQ. The CDR3 length is 15 residues. V lost 0 bases and J lost 5; bases outside the gene matches: 3. The CDR3 region has the DNA TGCGCCAGCAGCTTGGAGGGACAGGGATATCAGCCCCAGCATTTT. This codes for CASSLEGQGYQPQHF. Drawing the rest from reference TRBV5-1 and TRBJ1-5, the complete variable domain is KAGVTQTPRYLIKTRGQQVTLSCSPISGHRSVSWYQQTPGQGLQFLFEYFSETQRNKGNFPGRFSGRQFSNSRSEMNVSTLELGDSALYLCASSLEGQGYQPQHFGDGTRLSIL.

This clone was seen a few times. V is TRBV2 and J is TRBJ1-2, with unresolved D. Germline assignment: CDR1 SNHLY and CDR2 FYNNEI. Trimming pared 3 bases from V and 12 bases from J, leaving 11 bases between. This CDR3 has 11 amino acids. The CDR3 loop is CASSDGYGNTF. The CDR3 DNA reads as TGTGCCAGCAGTGACGGATACGGGAACACCTTC.